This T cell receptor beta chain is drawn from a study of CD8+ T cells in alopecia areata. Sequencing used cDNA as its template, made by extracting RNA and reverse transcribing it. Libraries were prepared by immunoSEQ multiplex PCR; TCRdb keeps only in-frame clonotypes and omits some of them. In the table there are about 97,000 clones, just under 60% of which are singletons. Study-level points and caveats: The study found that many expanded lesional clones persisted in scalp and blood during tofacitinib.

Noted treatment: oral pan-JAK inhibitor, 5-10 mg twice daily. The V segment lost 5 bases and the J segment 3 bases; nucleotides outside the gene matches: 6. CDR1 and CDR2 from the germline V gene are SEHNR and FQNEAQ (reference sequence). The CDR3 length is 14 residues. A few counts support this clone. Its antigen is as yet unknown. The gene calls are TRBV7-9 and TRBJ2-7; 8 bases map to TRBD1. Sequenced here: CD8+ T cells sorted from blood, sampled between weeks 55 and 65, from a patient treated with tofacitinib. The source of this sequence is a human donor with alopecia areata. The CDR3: CASSGGTGSYEQYF. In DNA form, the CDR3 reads TGTGCCAGCAGCGGTGGGACAGGTAGCTACGAGCAGTACTTC.